What follows are 10 T cell receptor beta chains derived from one specimen sequenced in a study of radiation and T cells in renal cell carcinoma (dated by TCRdb to the early 2020s). This specimen's time point label, interpreted: blood 2 weeks post-SBRT. The treatment or condition label corresponds to: 15 Gy SBRT to primary tumor, nephrectomy 4 weeks later. Library preparation employed the immunoSEQ multiplex PCR assay. Held by TCRdb, this immuneACCESS table contains in-frame sequences only and omits some clones. Under half of the omission traces to an unresolved V gene where checked; the cause of the rest is unknown. This sample has some 75,000 clones in its table, and 82% of those were observed once. Around 5.5% of the sample comes from the top ten. This material consisted of blood, taken from a patient whose treatment included radiotherapy and nephrectomy. The receptor source for this set is a man in his 60s with renal cell carcinoma.

The chain is built from TRBV5-4 and TRBJ2-2; D is perhaps TRBD1 (5 bases). V lost 4 bases, J lost 3 bases, and 16 bases lay in between. This CDR3 has 16 residues. Germline CDR1 is SGHNT and CDR2 is YYREEE (reference sequence). The DNA for the CDR3 is TGTGCCAGCAGCCGACCCCAGGGCGTGTACACCGGGGAGCTGTTTTTT. Its protein is CASSRPQGVYTGELFF. Based on the CDR3 plus reference TRBV5-4 and TRBJ2-2, the full variable domain is ETGVTQSPTHLIKTRGQQVTLRCSSQSGHNTVSWYQQALGQGPQFIFQYYREEENGRGNFPPRFSGLQFPNYSSELNVNALELDDSALYLCASSRPQGVYTGELFFGEGSRLTVL.

V gene TRBV5-6 combines with J gene TRBJ2-4; 7 nucleotides agree with TRBD2. This CDR3 comprises 15 residues. The V and J ends lost 0 bases and 5 bases, in that order; junction bases with no gene match: 5. CDR1 is SGHDT and CDR2 is YYEEEE in the germline V gene. The CDR3 region has the DNA TGTGCCAGCAGCTTGGTCGGGGGGATTGAAAACATTCAGTACTTC. Protein sequence: CASSLVGGIENIQYF.

This chain connects TRBV21-1 to TRBJ2-5; the table's D gene call, TRBD2, was not cross checked with the DNA. TRBV21-1 is assigned pseudogene status. The CDR3 has 16 residues. The CDR3 is CASRLAGVRRAETQYF. CDR3 bases: TGTGCCAGCAGACTAGCGGGAGTTAGAAGGGCGGAGACCCAGTACTTC.

The V and J genes are TRBV7-9 and TRBJ2-3; 11 bases map to TRBD2. After removal of 2 bases from V and 0 bases from J, the junction contained 10 bases not matched to a gene. Germline loops: CDR1 SEHNR, CDR2 FQNEAQ (reference sequence). The CDR3 is made up of 19 amino acids. The CDR3 is CASSLNRLAGRGSTDTQYF. For the CDR3, the DNA is TGTGCCAGCAGCTTAAATCGACTAGCGGGAAGAGGGAGCACAGATACGCAGTATTTT.

A remark on this clone: The same CDR3 also results from other DNA sequences found in this sample. The rearrangement joins TRBV5-1 to TRBJ2-5, with D unclear. The germline V gene encodes CDR1 SGHRS and CDR2 YFSETQ. The CDR3 covers 13 residues. With 0 bases removed from V and 2 bases from J, the gap between germline ends came to 5 bases. The CDR3, as DNA: TGCGCCAGCAGCTTGGGTCCTCAAGAGACCCAGTACTTC. Translated, it gives CASSLGPQETQYF.

This clone was found once. In this CDR3 the conserved last residue, phenylalanine or tryptophan, is missing, so a read error is likely. No DNA is shown, since the ends of the CDR3 on it are uncertain; the CDR3 is the one TCRdb lists. The rearrangement uses TRBV20-1 and TRBJ2-7. Germline V lookup: CDR1 DFQATT, CDR2 SNEGSKA (reference sequence). The length of the CDR3 is 8 amino acids, counting both ends. The CDR3 here is CTPWSGAL.

The chain is built from TRBV20-1 and TRBJ2-7; no reliable D call. The CDR3 loop spans 11 amino acids. V was cut by 0 bases and J by 4 bases, with 4 bases left in between. CDR1 is DFQATT and CDR2 is SNEGSKA in the germline V gene (reference sequence). CDR3 in DNA: TGCAGTGCTAGAGATGGGTACGAGCAGTACTTC. This translates into CSARDGYEQYF.

The genes are TRBV5-8 and TRBJ2-3, with a weak D call TRBD2 (6 bases). The length of the CDR3 is 15 residues. The V gene lost 4 bases and the J gene lost 6 bases, with 18 bases spanning the gap. CDR1 is SGHTS and CDR2 is YDEGEE in the germline V gene. The CDR3 here is CASSRMEGPGDTQYF. CDR3 in DNA: TGTGCCAGCAGCCGAATGGAGGGCCCTGGGGATACGCAGTATTTT.

This clone was counted only a few times. The V and J genes are TRBV10-3 and TRBJ1-5; D is perhaps TRBD1 (6 bases). V lost 4 bases and J 6 bases, leaving 16 bases between the germline ends. Looked up from germline, CDR1 is ENHRY and CDR2 is SYGVKD. CDR3 length: 15 residues. CDR3 residues: CAISASPGAGQPQHF. CDR3 nucleotides: TGTGCCATCAGTGCAAGCCCAGGGGCGGGTCAGCCCCAGCATTTT.

This chain joins TRBV5-6 and TRBJ2-2; D tentatively fits TRBD1 or TRBD2 (5 bases each). V gave up 4 bases and J gave up 3 bases, with 19 bases separating them. The CDR3 length is 17 residues. Germline V gene sequence: CDR1 SGHDT, CDR2 YYEEEE. DNA of the CDR3: TGTGCCAGCAGCCCCCGCGGCTGGGGGTTGGACACCGGGGAGCTGTTTTTT. It is translated as CASSPRGWGLDTGELFF.